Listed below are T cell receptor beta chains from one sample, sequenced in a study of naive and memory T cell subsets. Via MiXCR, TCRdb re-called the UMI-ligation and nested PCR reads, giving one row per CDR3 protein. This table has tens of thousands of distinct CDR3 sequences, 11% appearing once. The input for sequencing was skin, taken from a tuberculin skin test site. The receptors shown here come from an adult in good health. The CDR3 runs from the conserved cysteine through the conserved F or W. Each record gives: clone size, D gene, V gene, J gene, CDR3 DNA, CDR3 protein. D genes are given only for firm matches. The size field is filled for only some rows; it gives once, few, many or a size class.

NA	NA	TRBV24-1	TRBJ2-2	TGTGCCACCAGTGGGGCAGTGGCCCCGAACACCGGGGAGCTGTTTTTT	CATSGAVAPNTGELFF
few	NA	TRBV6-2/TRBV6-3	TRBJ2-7	TGTGCCAGCAGCCGTCCCGAGAGTCGGGAGCAGTACTTC	CASSRPESREQYF
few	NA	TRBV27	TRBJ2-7	TGTGCCAGCAGTTTCTCTATAGGACAGAGCTTCTACGAGCAGTACTTC	CASSFSIGQSFYEQYF
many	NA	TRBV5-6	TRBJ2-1	TGTGCCAGCAGCTTGGGTCTCCAGTTCGGTGAGCAGTTCTTC	CASSLGLQFGEQFF
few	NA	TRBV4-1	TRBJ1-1	TGCGCCAGCAGCCTGGAGGGGATGAACACTGAAGCTTTCTTT	CASSLEGMNTEAFF
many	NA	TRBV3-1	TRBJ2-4	TGTGCCAGCAGCCAGACCGGTATAGCCAAAAACATTCAGTACTTC	CASSQTGIAKNIQYF
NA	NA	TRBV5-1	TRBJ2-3	TGCGCCAGCAGCTTGGGGACCGTAGTCGTCCCAGATACGCAGTATTTT	CASSLGTVVVPDTQYF
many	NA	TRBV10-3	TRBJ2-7	TGTGCCATCAGTGAGTCAAAGAGAGCCTACGAGCAGTACTTC	CAISESKRAYEQYF
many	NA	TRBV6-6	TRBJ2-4	TGTGCCAGCAGTTACCCGACAGGCCGTAGCTATGACAAAAACATTCAGTACTTC	CASSYPTGRSYDKNIQYF
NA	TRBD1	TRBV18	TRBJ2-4	TGTGCCAGCTCAAGCCGCCGGGACAGAGAAAACATTCAGTACTTC	CASSSRRDRENIQYF
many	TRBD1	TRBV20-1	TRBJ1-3	TGCAGTGCGCCCGGACAGGGGAGTGCTGGAAACACCATATATTTT	CSAPGQGSAGNTIYF
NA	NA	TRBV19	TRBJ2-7	TGTGCCAGTAGTCACATTATCTCCAAGGTGGGCCCCTACGAGCAGTACTTC	CASSHIISKVGPYEQYF
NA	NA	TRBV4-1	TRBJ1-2	TGCGCCAGCAACCAAGATACAGGGTCTGACTATGGCTACACCTTC	CASNQDTGSDYGYTF
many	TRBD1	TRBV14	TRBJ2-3	TGTGCCAGCAGCCAAGATTTCAGGACAGGGGGCGAAGGGGATACGCAGTATTTT	CASSQDFRTGGEGDTQYF
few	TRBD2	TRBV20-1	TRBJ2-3	TGCAGTGCTAGAGGCCGGCCGGGCGTCGGGGGGGCCGATGTTACGCAGTATTTT	CSARGRPGVGGADVTQYF
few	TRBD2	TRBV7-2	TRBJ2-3	TGTGCCAGCAGCTTAATCCCTAGCGGACGCACAGATACGCAGTATTTT	CASSLIPSGRTDTQYF